A selection of T cell receptor beta chains follows, all from one sample in a study of CD8 T cells in ankylosing spondylitis. TCRdb recomputed calls from the 5' RACE reads with MiXCR, one row per CDR3 protein. The table lists fewer than 350,000 distinct CDR3 sequences, around a tenth of them singletons, with 8% to 9.5% in the top ten. The sample comprised blood, either unsorted or a sorted T cell fraction (not recorded which). The receptors originated from a female donor with ankylosing spondylitis or in good health (not recorded which). CDR3s include the opening cysteine and the closing phenylalanine or tryptophan. A D gene is named only where the DNA matches it firmly. Only some rows state a clone size, as once, few, many or a class for expanded clones.

V gene: TRBV2
clone size: NA
D gene: TRBD1
CDR3 length: 16
J gene: TRBJ2-3
CDR3 protein: CASSANRGRGTDTQYF
CDR3 DNA: TGTGCCAGCAGTGCCAACAGGGGGCGAGGCACAGATACGCAGTATTTT

V gene: TRBV12-3/TRBV12-4
clone size: NA
D gene: TRBD1
CDR3 length: 13
J gene: TRBJ1-1
CDR3 protein: CASSRDRATEAFF
CDR3 DNA: TGTGCCAGCAGTCGCGACAGGGCCACTGAAGCTTTCTTT

V gene: TRBV5-1
clone size: many
D gene: NA
CDR3 length: 13
J gene: TRBJ2-1
CDR3 protein: CASSLQGRDEQFF
CDR3 DNA: TGCGCCAGCAGCTTACAGGGCCGGGATGAGCAGTTCTTC

V gene: TRBV12-3/TRBV12-4
clone size: many
D gene: NA
CDR3 length: 13
J gene: TRBJ2-3
CDR3 protein: CASSPVHTDTQYF
CDR3 DNA: TGTGCCAGCAGTCCTGTTCACACAGATACGCAGTATTTT

V gene: TRBV7-2
clone size: many
D gene: TRBD2
CDR3 length: 15
J gene: TRBJ2-1
CDR3 protein: CASCSGRSSYNEQFF
CDR3 DNA: TGTGCCAGTTGTAGCGGGAGAAGCTCCTACAATGAGCAGTTCTTC

V gene: TRBV20-1
clone size: many
D gene: NA
CDR3 length: 16
J gene: TRBJ2-3
CDR3 protein: CSARGSSVLGTDTQYF
CDR3 DNA: TGCAGTGCTAGAGGTTCGAGCGTCCTTGGCACAGATACGCAGTATTTT

V gene: TRBV20-1
clone size: many
D gene: NA
CDR3 length: 14
J gene: TRBJ1-5
CDR3 protein: CSALEGTANQPQHF
CDR3 DNA: TGCAGTGCCCTAGAGGGTACAGCAAATCAGCCCCAGCATTTT

V gene: TRBV29-1
clone size: few
D gene: TRBD1
CDR3 length: 15
J gene: TRBJ1-1
CDR3 protein: CSGRQGLSENTEAFF
CDR3 DNA: TGCAGCGGAAGACAGGGCCTAAGTGAAAACACTGAAGCTTTCTTT

V gene: TRBV14
clone size: NA
D gene: NA
CDR3 length: 13
J gene: TRBJ2-5
CDR3 protein: CASGGYGWETQYF
CDR3 DNA: TGTGCCTCTGGAGGGTACGGATGGGAGACCCAGTACTTC

V gene: TRBV11-2
clone size: few
D gene: NA
CDR3 length: 16
J gene: TRBJ2-1
CDR3 protein: CASSLGTNHFYNEQFF
CDR3 DNA: TGTGCCAGCAGCTTAGGCACTAACCACTTCTACAATGAGCAGTTCTTC

V gene: TRBV12-3/TRBV12-4
clone size: NA
D gene: TRBD1
CDR3 length: 16
J gene: TRBJ1-5
CDR3 protein: CASSVGQGSYYQPQHF
CDR3 DNA: TGTGCCAGCAGTGTGGGACAGGGCTCCTATTATCAGCCCCAGCATTTT

V gene: TRBV18
clone size: many
D gene: NA
CDR3 length: 13
J gene: TRBJ2-7
CDR3 protein: CASSPTSSYEQYF
CDR3 DNA: TGTGCCAGCTCACCAACGAGCTCCTACGAGCAGTACTTC

V gene: TRBV5-6
clone size: many
D gene: NA
CDR3 length: 14
J gene: TRBJ1-2
CDR3 protein: CASSLPTGDYGYTF
CDR3 DNA: TGTGCCAGCAGCTTGCCCACAGGTGACTATGGCTACACCTTC

V gene: TRBV5-1
clone size: NA
D gene: NA
CDR3 length: 17
J gene: TRBJ1-1
CDR3 protein: CASSFMWGASGNTEAFF
CDR3 DNA: TGCGCCAGCAGCTTCATGTGGGGGGCCTCTGGAAACACTGAAGCTTTCTTT

V gene: TRBV28
clone size: NA
D gene: TRBD1
CDR3 length: 18
J gene: TRBJ2-4
CDR3 protein: CASSPAGTGILAKNIQYF
CDR3 DNA: TGTGCCAGCAGTCCCGCCGGGACAGGGATCCTAGCCAAAAACATTCAGTACTTC

V gene: TRBV5-1
clone size: many
D gene: TRBD1
CDR3 length: 14
J gene: TRBJ2-5
CDR3 protein: CASSVSGQEETQYF
CDR3 DNA: TGCGCCAGCAGCGTCAGTGGACAGGAAGAGACCCAGTACTTC

V gene: TRBV20-1
clone size: NA
D gene: TRBD2
CDR3 length: 16
J gene: TRBJ2-1
CDR3 protein: CSARAGTRTTTHEQFF
CDR3 DNA: TGCAGTGCTAGAGCTGGGACTAGAACCACTACCCATGAGCAGTTCTTC

V gene: TRBV5-5
clone size: many
D gene: TRBD2
CDR3 length: 14
J gene: TRBJ2-1
CDR3 protein: CASSFLAGSNEQFF
CDR3 DNA: TGTGCCAGCAGCTTTTTAGCGGGGAGCAATGAGCAGTTCTTC

V gene: TRBV5-1
clone size: few
D gene: TRBD1
CDR3 length: 16
J gene: TRBJ1-6
CDR3 protein: CASSPGTGPNNSPLHF
CDR3 DNA: TGCGCCAGCAGCCCAGGGACAGGGCCTAATAATTCACCCCTCCACTTT

V gene: TRBV15
clone size: NA
D gene: TRBD2
CDR3 length: 14
J gene: TRBJ2-5
CDR3 protein: CATSRSGRQETQYF
CDR3 DNA: TGTGCCACCAGCAGGAGCGGGAGACAAGAGACCCAGTACTTC

V gene: TRBV24-1
clone size: NA
D gene: TRBD1
CDR3 length: 15
J gene: TRBJ2-7
CDR3 protein: CATSDSGTGLYEQYF
CDR3 DNA: TGTGCCACCAGTGATTCTGGGACAGGGTTATACGAGCAGTACTTC

V gene: TRBV28
clone size: few
D gene: NA
CDR3 length: 15
J gene: TRBJ2-7
CDR3 protein: CASSLGQKGSYEQYF
CDR3 DNA: TGTGCCAGCAGCCTAGGACAGAAGGGTTCCTACGAGCAGTACTTC

V gene: TRBV12-3/TRBV12-4
clone size: many
D gene: NA
CDR3 length: 15
J gene: TRBJ2-4
CDR3 protein: CASSFYAGTENIQYF
CDR3 DNA: TGTGCCAGCAGTTTTTATGCGGGGACTGAAAACATTCAGTACTTC

V gene: TRBV28
clone size: many
D gene: NA
CDR3 length: 13
J gene: TRBJ2-5
CDR3 protein: CASSSRLLETQYF
CDR3 DNA: TGTGCCAGCAGTTCACGACTGTTAGAGACCCAGTACTTC

V gene: TRBV5-1
clone size: NA
D gene: TRBD1
CDR3 length: 15
J gene: TRBJ2-5
CDR3 protein: CASSLQTGGKGTQYF
CDR3 DNA: TGCGCCAGCAGCCTCCAGACAGGGGGGAAGGGGACCCAGTACTTC

V gene: TRBV5-1
clone size: NA
D gene: TRBD2
CDR3 length: 14
J gene: TRBJ2-7
CDR3 protein: CASRRGSPSYEQYF
CDR3 DNA: TGCGCCAGCAGGCGGGGGTCACCCTCCTACGAGCAGTACTTC

V gene: TRBV20-1
clone size: many
D gene: TRBD2
CDR3 length: 15
J gene: TRBJ2-7
CDR3 protein: CSARVSGRNSYEQYF
CDR3 DNA: TGCAGTGCTAGGGTTAGCGGGAGAAACTCCTACGAGCAGTACTTC

V gene: TRBV7-2
clone size: NA
D gene: TRBD1
CDR3 length: 14
J gene: TRBJ1-1
CDR3 protein: CASTGQGGFAEAFF
CDR3 DNA: TGTGCCAGCACCGGACAGGGAGGTTTCGCTGAAGCTTTCTTT

V gene: TRBV20-1
clone size: few
D gene: TRBD1
CDR3 length: 14
J gene: TRBJ2-7
CDR3 protein: CSAFSGTGIYEQYF
CDR3 DNA: TGCAGTGCCTTTTCCGGGACAGGGATCTACGAGCAGTACTTC

V gene: TRBV20-1
clone size: many
D gene: TRBD2
CDR3 length: 15
J gene: TRBJ2-2
CDR3 protein: CSAVTGTSKGGELFF
CDR3 DNA: TGCAGTGCTGTCACCGGGACTAGTAAAGGCGGGGAGCTGTTTTTT

V gene: TRBV4-1
clone size: many
D gene: NA
CDR3 length: 13
J gene: TRBJ1-2
CDR3 protein: CASSLGSQAGYTF
CDR3 DNA: TGCGCCAGCAGCCTCGGGTCTCAAGCGGGCTACACCTTC

V gene: TRBV21-1
clone size: few
D gene: NA
CDR3 length: 16
J gene: TRBJ2-3
CDR3 protein: CASSNRLAGRTDTQYF
CDR3 DNA: TGTGCCAGCAGCAATCGGCTAGCAGGGCGCACAGATACGCAGTATTTT

V gene: TRBV7-2
clone size: many
D gene: TRBD1
CDR3 length: 16
J gene: TRBJ1-5
CDR3 protein: CASSQQTGVSNQPQHF
CDR3 DNA: TGTGCCAGCAGCCAACAGACAGGGGTTAGCAATCAGCCCCAGCATTTT

V gene: TRBV5-6
clone size: few
D gene: TRBD1
CDR3 length: 14
J gene: TRBJ1-4
CDR3 protein: CASSRDRFNEKLFF
CDR3 DNA: TGTGCCAGCAGCCGGGACAGATTTAATGAAAAACTGTTTTTT

V gene: TRBV6-5
clone size: many
D gene: NA
CDR3 length: 12
J gene: TRBJ1-2
CDR3 protein: CASSFGSYGYTF
CDR3 DNA: TGTGCCAGCAGTTTCGGGAGTTATGGCTACACCTTC

V gene: TRBV12-3/TRBV12-4
clone size: many
D gene: NA
CDR3 length: 15
J gene: TRBJ2-2
CDR3 protein: CASTPGGRYTGELFF
CDR3 DNA: TGTGCCAGCACCCCCGGCGGCAGGTACACCGGGGAGCTGTTTTTT

V gene: TRBV20-1
clone size: many
D gene: TRBD2
CDR3 length: 14
J gene: TRBJ2-1
CDR3 protein: CSARDRTSGGEQFF
CDR3 DNA: TGCAGTGCTAGAGATAGGACTAGCGGGGGGGAGCAGTTCTTC

V gene: TRBV12-3/TRBV12-4
clone size: few
D gene: TRBD1
CDR3 length: 14
J gene: TRBJ2-1
CDR3 protein: CASLPGQGYNEQFF
CDR3 DNA: TGTGCCAGCCTACCGGGACAGGGCTACAATGAGCAGTTCTTC

V gene: TRBV5-1
clone size: few
D gene: NA
CDR3 length: 17
J gene: TRBJ1-2
CDR3 protein: CASSYSPLVLRDYGYTF
CDR3 DNA: TGCGCCAGCAGCTACTCGCCCCTCGTCCTCAGGGACTATGGCTACACCTTC

V gene: TRBV12-3/TRBV12-4
clone size: many
D gene: NA
CDR3 length: 14
J gene: TRBJ2-1
CDR3 protein: CASTHQDRDNEQFF
CDR3 DNA: TGTGCCAGCACCCACCAGGACAGAGACAATGAGCAGTTCTTC

V gene: TRBV12-3/TRBV12-4
clone size: many
D gene: NA
CDR3 length: 14
J gene: TRBJ1-1
CDR3 protein: CATGKTGLNTEAFF
CDR3 DNA: TGTGCCACGGGCAAGACTGGGCTGAACACTGAAGCTTTCTTT

V gene: TRBV12-3/TRBV12-4
clone size: many
D gene: TRBD1
CDR3 length: 14
J gene: TRBJ2-5
CDR3 protein: CASSLTGVGETQYF
CDR3 DNA: TGTGCCAGCAGTCTCACAGGGGTTGGGGAGACCCAGTACTTC

V gene: TRBV5-1
clone size: NA
D gene: NA
CDR3 length: 15
J gene: TRBJ2-5
CDR3 protein: CASSLAASMGETQYF
CDR3 DNA: TGCGCCAGCAGCTTGGCTGCGTCAATGGGGGAGACCCAGTACTTC

V gene: TRBV5-1
clone size: many
D gene: NA
CDR3 length: 15
J gene: TRBJ1-1
CDR3 protein: CASSLEGGHYTEAFF
CDR3 DNA: TGCGCCAGCAGCTTGGAAGGGGGGCATTACACTGAAGCTTTCTTT

V gene: TRBV5-1
clone size: many
D gene: NA
CDR3 length: 14
J gene: TRBJ2-5
CDR3 protein: CASSWTAPEETQYF
CDR3 DNA: TGCGCCAGCAGCTGGACAGCCCCTGAAGAGACCCAGTACTTC

V gene: TRBV29-1
clone size: many
D gene: TRBD1
CDR3 length: 12
J gene: TRBJ2-7
CDR3 protein: CSAGTDSYEQYF
CDR3 DNA: TGCAGCGCTGGGACAGACTCCTACGAGCAGTACTTC

V gene: TRBV19
clone size: NA
D gene: NA
CDR3 length: 13
J gene: TRBJ1-1
CDR3 protein: CASSTLGATEAFF
CDR3 DNA: TGTGCCAGTAGTACGCTTGGGGCCACTGAAGCTTTCTTT

V gene: TRBV5-1
clone size: many
D gene: NA
CDR3 length: 14
J gene: TRBJ1-2
CDR3 protein: CASSLTRSSYGYTF
CDR3 DNA: TGCGCCAGCAGCTTGACCCGAAGTTCCTATGGCTACACCTTC

V gene: TRBV6-1
clone size: few
D gene: NA
CDR3 length: 16
J gene: TRBJ2-1
CDR3 protein: CASRAADPRSYNEQFF
CDR3 DNA: TGTGCCAGCAGAGCGGCGGACCCCCGCTCCTACAATGAGCAGTTCTTC

V gene: TRBV3-1
clone size: many
D gene: NA
CDR3 length: 14
J gene: TRBJ2-2
CDR3 protein: CASSQTGSTGELFF
CDR3 DNA: TGTGCCAGCAGCCAAACAGGGTCCACCGGGGAGCTGTTTTTT

V gene: TRBV11-2
clone size: many
D gene: NA
CDR3 length: 14
J gene: TRBJ1-1
CDR3 protein: CASSLTQMNTEAFF
CDR3 DNA: TGTGCCAGCAGCTTGACACAGATGAACACTGAAGCTTTCTTT

V gene: TRBV20-1
clone size: NA
D gene: NA
CDR3 length: 15
J gene: TRBJ2-5
CDR3 protein: CSARDLRAVQETQYF
CDR3 DNA: TGCAGTGCTAGAGATCTCCGGGCGGTCCAAGAGACCCAGTACTTC

V gene: TRBV15
clone size: NA
D gene: NA
CDR3 length: 15
J gene: TRBJ2-2
CDR3 protein: CATSRDPGGTGELFF
CDR3 DNA: TGTGCCACCAGCAGAGATCCAGGCGGAACCGGGGAGCTGTTTTTT

V gene: TRBV5-1
clone size: many
D gene: TRBD2
CDR3 length: 15
J gene: TRBJ2-3
CDR3 protein: CASSLGLAETDTQYF
CDR3 DNA: TGCGCCAGCAGCTTGGGACTAGCAGAAACAGATACGCAGTATTTT

V gene: TRBV5-1
clone size: few
D gene: TRBD2
CDR3 length: 16
J gene: TRBJ2-2
CDR3 protein: CASSSGRGANTGELFF
CDR3 DNA: TGCGCCAGCAGCTCAGGGAGGGGTGCGAACACCGGGGAGCTGTTTTTT

V gene: TRBV5-1
clone size: few
D gene: NA
CDR3 length: 15
J gene: TRBJ2-2
CDR3 protein: CASTPGGENTGELFF
CDR3 DNA: TGCGCCAGCACCCCGGGCGGCGAGAACACCGGGGAGCTGTTTTTT

V gene: TRBV10-3
clone size: many
D gene: NA
CDR3 length: 15
J gene: TRBJ1-6
CDR3 protein: CAISESRVYNSPLHF
CDR3 DNA: TGTGCCATCAGTGAGTCGAGGGTTTATAATTCACCCCTCCACTTT

V gene: TRBV29-1
clone size: few
D gene: TRBD2
CDR3 length: 15
J gene: TRBJ2-3
CDR3 protein: CSAPSGRGNTDTQYF
CDR3 DNA: TGCAGCGCGCCTAGCGGGAGGGGGAACACAGATACGCAGTATTTT

V gene: TRBV6-5
clone size: NA
D gene: TRBD1
CDR3 length: 16
J gene: TRBJ2-7
CDR3 protein: CASSYPNGQGYYEQYF
CDR3 DNA: TGTGCCAGCAGTTACCCGAATGGACAGGGGTATTACGAGCAGTACTTC

V gene: TRBV29-1
clone size: many
D gene: NA
CDR3 length: 11
J gene: TRBJ2-2
CDR3 protein: CGVGNTGELFF
CDR3 DNA: TGCGGAGTGGGAAACACCGGGGAGCTGTTTTTT